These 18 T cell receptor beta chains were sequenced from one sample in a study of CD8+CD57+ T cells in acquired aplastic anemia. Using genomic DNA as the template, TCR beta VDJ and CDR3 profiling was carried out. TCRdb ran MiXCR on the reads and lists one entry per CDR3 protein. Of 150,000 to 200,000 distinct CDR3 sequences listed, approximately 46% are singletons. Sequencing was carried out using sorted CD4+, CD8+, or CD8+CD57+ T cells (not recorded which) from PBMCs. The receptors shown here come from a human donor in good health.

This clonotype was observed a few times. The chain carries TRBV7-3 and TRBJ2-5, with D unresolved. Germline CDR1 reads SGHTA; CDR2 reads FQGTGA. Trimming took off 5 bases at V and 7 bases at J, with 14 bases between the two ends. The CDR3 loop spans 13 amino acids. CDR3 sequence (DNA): TGTGCCAGCAGCCTCGGCACCCTGGGGACCCAGTACTTC. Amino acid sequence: CASSLGTLGTQYF.

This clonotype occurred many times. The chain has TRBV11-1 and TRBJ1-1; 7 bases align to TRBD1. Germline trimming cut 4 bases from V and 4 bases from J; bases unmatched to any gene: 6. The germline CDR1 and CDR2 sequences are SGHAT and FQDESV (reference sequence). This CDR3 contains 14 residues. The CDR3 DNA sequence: TGTGCCAGCAGCTACTCAGGGGGGATCACTGAAGCTTTCTTT. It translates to CASSYSGGITEAFF.

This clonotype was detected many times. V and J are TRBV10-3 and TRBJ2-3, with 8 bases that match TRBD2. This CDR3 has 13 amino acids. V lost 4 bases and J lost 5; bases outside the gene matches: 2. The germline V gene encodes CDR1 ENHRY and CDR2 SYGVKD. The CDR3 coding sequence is TGTGCCATCAGTGGAACTAGCGGAGATACGCAGTATTTT. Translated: CAISGTSGDTQYF.

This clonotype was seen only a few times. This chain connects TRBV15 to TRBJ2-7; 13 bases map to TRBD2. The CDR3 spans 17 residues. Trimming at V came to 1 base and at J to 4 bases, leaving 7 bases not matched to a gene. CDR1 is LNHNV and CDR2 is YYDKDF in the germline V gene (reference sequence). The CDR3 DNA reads TGTGCCACCAGCAGAGTTGGACTAGCGGGGGCCGTATACGAGCAGTACTTC. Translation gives CATSRVGLAGAVYEQYF.

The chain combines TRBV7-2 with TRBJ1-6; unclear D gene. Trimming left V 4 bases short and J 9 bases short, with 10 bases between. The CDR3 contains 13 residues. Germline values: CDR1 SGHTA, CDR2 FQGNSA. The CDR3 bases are TGTGCCAGCAGCTCCGACGTTGCTTCACCCCTCCACTTT. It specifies CASSSDVASPLHF.

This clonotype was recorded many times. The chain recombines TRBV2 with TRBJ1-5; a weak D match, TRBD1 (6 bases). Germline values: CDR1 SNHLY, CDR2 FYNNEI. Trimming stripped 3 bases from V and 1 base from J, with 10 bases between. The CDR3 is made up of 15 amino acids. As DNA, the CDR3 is TGTGCCAGCAGTGATGAGGGGGGGAGCAATCAGCCCCAGCATTTT. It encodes CASSDEGGSNQPQHF.

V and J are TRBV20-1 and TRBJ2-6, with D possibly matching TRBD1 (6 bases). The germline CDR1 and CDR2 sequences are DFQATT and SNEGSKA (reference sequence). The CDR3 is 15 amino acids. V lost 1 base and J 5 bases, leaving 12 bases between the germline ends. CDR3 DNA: TGCAGTGCTAGAGGCAGGGGTAAGAGGGCCAACGTCCTGACTTTC. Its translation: CSARGRGKRANVLTF.

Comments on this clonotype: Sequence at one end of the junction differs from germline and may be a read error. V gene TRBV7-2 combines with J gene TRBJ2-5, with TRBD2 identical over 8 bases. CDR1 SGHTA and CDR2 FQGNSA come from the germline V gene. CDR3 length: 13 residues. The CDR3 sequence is CASSRSGTETQHF. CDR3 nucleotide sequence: TGCGCCAGCAGCCGTAGCGGGACGGAGACCCAGCACTTC.

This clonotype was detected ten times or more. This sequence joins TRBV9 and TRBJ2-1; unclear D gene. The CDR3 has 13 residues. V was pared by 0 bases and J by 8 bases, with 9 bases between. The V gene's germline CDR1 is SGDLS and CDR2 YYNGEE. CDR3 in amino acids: CASSVEGRDEQFF. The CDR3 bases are TGTGCCAGCAGCGTAGAGGGCCGGGATGAGCAGTTCTTC.

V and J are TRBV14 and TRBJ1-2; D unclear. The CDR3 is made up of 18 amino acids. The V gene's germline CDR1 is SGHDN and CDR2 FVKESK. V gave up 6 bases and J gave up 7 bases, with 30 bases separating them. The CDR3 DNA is TGTGCCAGCAGTTTTTTGGCCGCTCGGAAGCCCGGAGGCTCTGGCTACACCTTC. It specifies CASSFLAARKPGGSGYTF.

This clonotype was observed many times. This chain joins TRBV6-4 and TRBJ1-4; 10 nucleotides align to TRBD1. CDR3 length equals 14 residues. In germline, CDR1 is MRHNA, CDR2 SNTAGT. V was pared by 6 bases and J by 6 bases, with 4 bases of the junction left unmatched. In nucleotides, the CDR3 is TGTGCCAGCAGCGTTGGGACAGGGGATGAAAAACTGTTTTTT. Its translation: CASSVGTGDEKLFF.

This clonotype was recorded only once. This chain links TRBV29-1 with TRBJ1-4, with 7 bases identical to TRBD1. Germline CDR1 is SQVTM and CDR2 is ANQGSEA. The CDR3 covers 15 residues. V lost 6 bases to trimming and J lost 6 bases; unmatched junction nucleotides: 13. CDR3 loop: CSVKYGTDWDEKLFF. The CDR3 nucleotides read TGCAGCGTGAAATACGGGACAGATTGGGATGAAAAACTGTTTTTT.

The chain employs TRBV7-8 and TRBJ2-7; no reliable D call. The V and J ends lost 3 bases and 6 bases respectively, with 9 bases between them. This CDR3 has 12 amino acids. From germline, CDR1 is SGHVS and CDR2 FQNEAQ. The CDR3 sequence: CASSFTLSEQYF. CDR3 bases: TGTGCCAGCAGCTTTACTTTGTCCGAGCAGTACTTC.

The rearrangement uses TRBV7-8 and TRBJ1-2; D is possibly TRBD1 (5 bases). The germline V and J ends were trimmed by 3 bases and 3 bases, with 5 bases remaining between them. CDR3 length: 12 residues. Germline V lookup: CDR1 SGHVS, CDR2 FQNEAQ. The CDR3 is CASSLTDYGYTF. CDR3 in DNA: TGTGCCAGCAGCTTGACAGACTATGGCTACACCTTC. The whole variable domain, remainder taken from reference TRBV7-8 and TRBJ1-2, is GAGVSQSPRYKVAKRGQDVALRCDPISGHVSLFWYQQALGQGPEFLTYFQNEAQLDKSGLPSDRFFAERPEGSVSTLKIQRTQQEDSAVYLCASSLTDYGYTFGSGTRLTVV.

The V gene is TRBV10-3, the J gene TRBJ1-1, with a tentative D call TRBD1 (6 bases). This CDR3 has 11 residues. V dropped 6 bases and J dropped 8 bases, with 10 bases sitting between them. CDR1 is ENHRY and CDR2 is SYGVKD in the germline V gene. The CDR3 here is CAISGGTEAFF. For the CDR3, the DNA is TGTGCCATCAGCGGGGGGACAGAAGCTTTCTTT.

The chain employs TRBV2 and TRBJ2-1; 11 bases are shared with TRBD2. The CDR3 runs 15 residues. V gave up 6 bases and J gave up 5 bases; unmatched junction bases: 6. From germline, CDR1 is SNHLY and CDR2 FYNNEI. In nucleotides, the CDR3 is TGTGCCAGCAGGCTTGGGACTAGCGGAAACAATGAGCAGTTCTTC. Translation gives CASRLGTSGNNEQFF.

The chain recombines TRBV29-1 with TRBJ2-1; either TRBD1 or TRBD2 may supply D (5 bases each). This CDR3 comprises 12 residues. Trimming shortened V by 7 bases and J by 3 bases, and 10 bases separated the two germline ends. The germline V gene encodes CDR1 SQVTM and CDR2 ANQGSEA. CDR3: CSGRDLYNEQFF. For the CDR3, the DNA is TGCAGCGGCCGGGACCTCTACAATGAGCAGTTCTTC.

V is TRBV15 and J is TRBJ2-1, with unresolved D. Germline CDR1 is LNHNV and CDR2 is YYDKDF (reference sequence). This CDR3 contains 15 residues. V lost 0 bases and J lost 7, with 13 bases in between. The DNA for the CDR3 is TGTGCCACCAGCAGAGATCAGGCAGGTGCGAATGAGCAGTTCTTC. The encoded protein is CATSRDQAGANEQFF.